Given below is one T cell receptor (beta chain) in context. Its antigen specificity is not known. There are no base qualities to consult, and no much larger clone falls within one base. Other nucleotide sequences in the sample specify the same CDR3. The cohort consisted of hundreds of healthy bone marrow donors. At the time of sampling, every cohort member was nominally healthy, though immune exposures that went unrecorded were likely present. The donor tested CMV seronegative, placing the donor among the 352 seronegative members of the cohort. Every donor gave a peripheral blood sample, and the peripheral blood mononuclear cells from that sample were used for TCR beta sequencing. The Qiagen DNeasy Blood Extraction Kit was used to extract genomic DNA from the blood cell samples. The data belong to a study of cytomegalovirus exposure and HLA in healthy donors (dated 2017 in TCRdb). With respect to the entire study: In an earlier analysis of several hundred of the donors, approximately 300 Gb of sequence data and 100 million or so unique TCR beta sequences from approximately 180 million T cells were reported. An early release covering roughly 600 HLA-typed donors comprised 250 to 350 gigabases of sequencing data and approximately 80 million unique TCR sequences. The genetic ancestry cluster associated with self-reported Caucasian donors included about 81% of the approximately 400 genotyped donors. The study was designed to test whether signatures of past pathogen exposure could be identified by cataloging public T cell receptors. The study used immunosequencing to profile the T cell repertoires of some 600 subjects and linked those repertoires to cytomegalovirus serostatus. Besides the first cohort of 500 to 700 subjects, a separate validation cohort made up of 90 to 150 different subjects was used. The study combined high-throughput TCR immunosequencing, statistical association of individual TCRs with disease status, and machine learning to predict cytomegalovirus infection status. To study patterns of TCR occurrence, a later analysis re-analyzed previously published TCR beta repertoires from around 670 donors and added high-resolution HLA genotyping. In the later analysis, no new phenotypic data were used to find candidate immune exposures; instead, reliance was placed on TCR beta sequences and their occurrence across donors. An earlier analysis of a few hundred of the donors applied high-throughput TCR beta sequencing to assess whether each TCR beta V gene segment acted as functional or pseudogenic. Donor age, sex, ethnicity and CMV serostatus were collected together with the repertoire data. A later genetic analysis took genome-wide SNP genotypes for about three fifths of the 666 donors and used that subset as a discovery cohort. Every discovery cohort repertoire had been produced on one sequencing platform. Both class I and class II loci were covered by HLA typing, at four-digit resolution. Typing coverage varied by locus: about 620-630 donors for A, B, C, DRB1 and DQB1; 500 to 550 for DQA1; about 600 for DPA1; about 450 for DPB1. Several DR-DQ haplotypes were treated as single units for association and clustering because of strong linkage in the cohort. Among some 410 genotyped donors of the cohort, an average of roughly 230,000 unique TCR beta nucleotide sequences was sequenced per donor, of which 15% to 20% were non-productive.

Including the terminal cysteine and phenylalanine, the CDR3 comprises 12 residues. This entry keeps only the CDR3 DNA: 36 bases, framed from base 1. The germline V gene encodes CDR1 SGHRS and CDR2 YFSETQ. V loses 0 bases, J loses 8 bases, and the germline ends lie 8 bases apart. The paper's findings and limits, for the study overall: In vitro tests confirmed that a few of the cytomegalovirus-associated TCR beta chains recognize cytomegalovirus antigens. Correlated functional status among segregating V segments might be attributable to linkage disequilibrium, but an unknown experimental factor could not be ruled out. A later analysis found that TCR association rates varied across HLA loci, with DRB1 alleles showing the most associated TCRs and HLA-C alleles the fewest. When HLA alleles, especially DR and DQ, strongly co-occurred, attributing TCR associations to individual alleles was difficult. A later analysis reported that several top co-occurrence clusters appeared linked to parvovirus B19, influenza, CMV and Epstein-Barr virus. Compared with the roughly 600-donor mean, donors in an Asian-associated ancestry cluster had fewer N-insertions in productive TCRs, according to a later genetic analysis. Some IMGT-functional V segments, including TRBV6-2 and TRBV6-3, could not be distinguished by the 87-base-pair reads and were therefore excluded. Roughly uniform sequencing depth across donors was assumed in presence/absence analyses, although this assumption may not hold. Compared with equally common non-associated chains, HLA-associated TCR beta chains in a later analysis were more clonally expanded and had lower generation probabilities. In this cohort, only TCR beta chains were sequenced, and detectable features were limited by the absence of alpha or paired-chain data. A cluster of highly shared sequence variants was judged likely to be a technical artifact of the sequencing pipeline. For the cohort, immune exposure information was limited to CMV serostatus. A later analysis associated 15,000 to 20,000 TCR beta sequences with specific HLA alleles at a false discovery rate of 0.05. An earlier analysis of around 540 of the donors showed that most TCR beta V segments appeared in productive rearrangements either about 90% or about 30% of the time, which broadly matched IMGT annotations. An association between a missense DCLRE1C variant and V-gene and J-gene trimming of TCR beta chains was found in a later genetic analysis and replicated in an independent cohort. It was suggested by the authors that the approach could potentially be generalized to other disease states and immunological phenotypes. Across donors, most TCR sequences were observed very rarely, whereas some public TCRs were present in many individuals. Because HLA typing was unavailable for some donors at each locus, only the typed subset was used in association tests. The classifier was reported to diagnose cytomegalovirus status with high specificity and sensitivity in both the original cohort and the validation cohort. A later analysis found that most CMV-associated TCR beta chains appeared HLA-restricted, with HLA associations seemingly driven largely by CMV exposure. The earlier analysis of 450 to 700 of the donors excluded seventeen rarely observed V segments, including chromosome 9 orphons, because counts were too low. The study gave a list of 150 to 200 TCR beta chains associated with cytomegalovirus. A further reported finding was that TCR beta sequences accurately predicted the HLA-A and HLA-B alleles for most subjects in the first cohort.

Library construction relied on the immunoSEQ multiplex PCR assay. For the multiplex PCR, a mixture combining 60 forward primers for TCR Vbeta segments and 13 reverse primers for TCR Jbeta segments was used. A multiplex PCR assay on genomic DNA amplified the CDR3 region of rearranged TCR beta genes. The Illumina HiSeq System was used to sequence the amplified TCR beta libraries as 87-base-pair reads. The study's own analysis went as follows. A later analysis tallied roughly 76 million unique TCR beta chains across the approximately 670 repertoires, and approximately 11 million of those chains were shared by two or more donors. Raw reads were error-corrected and collapsed into unique sequences with a nearest-neighbor algorithm that merged closely related sequences to remove PCR and sequencing errors. To assign V, D and J gene segments, CDR3 sequences were aligned to IMGT reference sequences. For a sequence to be retained, at least a six-nucleotide match to both a V gene segment and a J gene segment was required. Rearrangements were called productive when the CDR3 lacked stop codons and stayed in frame with V and J; all others were non-productive. Following IMGT convention, CDR3 was defined as the stretch from the second conserved V-encoded cysteine up to the conserved J-encoded phenylalanine. In an earlier analysis of some 550 of the donors, sequences lacking an unambiguous match to a single V gene segment were excluded. An earlier analysis of 587 of the donors called V segments functional above 56.7% productive rearrangements and segregating when the between-donor standard deviation exceeded 5%. To diagnose cytomegalovirus status from the catalog of TCR beta chain sequences, a statistical classification framework was built. V and J gene assignment, in a later analysis, came from comparing TCR nucleotide sequences with IMGT/GENE-DB human TR gene sequences. Using the TCRdist pipeline, a later analysis assigned CDR3 sequences along with most-parsimonious VDJ recombination scenarios. In a later analysis, every TCR beta chain was defined by the combination of its CDR3 amino acid sequence and its V-gene family, and reads without a unique V-gene family were dropped. In a later analysis, 500 to 650 highly shared, low-generation-probability nucleotide sequences were removed to address suspected cross-contamination and a sequencing artifact. In a later analysis, a clonal expansion index was calculated for each public chain from normalized within-repertoire ranks of inferred template counts. A later analysis computed generation probabilities with a VDJ recombination model fitted to out-of-frame rearrangements, and checked the results against IGoR. In a later analysis, TCR-TCR, TCR-HLA and TCR-CMV co-occurrence was scored with hypergeometric tests, and a repertoire-size bias correction was applied to TCR pairs. To estimate false discovery rates, a later analysis permuted the HLA or CMV assignments 20 times. In a later analysis, co-occurring TCRs were grouped using DBSCAN, with TCRdist sequence similarity added in when clustering inside HLA-allele-positive subsets. For co-occurrence clustering, repertoires with fewer than 30,000 or more than 120,000 public chains were excluded, along with five repertoires with anomalous nucleotide sharing. In TCRdb, the immuneACCESS table is reduced to in-frame sequences with V and J assigned. These tables do not hold every clone; where another copy was compared, an unresolved V gene accounts for under half, and the others remain unexplained. V, J and clone size are taken as reported in that table, and D and trimming were inferred from the DNA itself. The sample table shows over 110,000 clones, and over 70% are seen once. Of the sample, approximately 1% is held by the ten largest clones.

The sequencing sample was made of PBMCs. This clonotype was sampled from a man aged 18 to 30 in good health and CMV-seronegative. This receptor chain uses TRBV5-1 and TRBJ1-2, with the D gene not confidently named. The bases read TGCGCCAGCAGCTTGGATGGCGGGGGCTACACCTTC. This encodes CASSLDGGGYTF.